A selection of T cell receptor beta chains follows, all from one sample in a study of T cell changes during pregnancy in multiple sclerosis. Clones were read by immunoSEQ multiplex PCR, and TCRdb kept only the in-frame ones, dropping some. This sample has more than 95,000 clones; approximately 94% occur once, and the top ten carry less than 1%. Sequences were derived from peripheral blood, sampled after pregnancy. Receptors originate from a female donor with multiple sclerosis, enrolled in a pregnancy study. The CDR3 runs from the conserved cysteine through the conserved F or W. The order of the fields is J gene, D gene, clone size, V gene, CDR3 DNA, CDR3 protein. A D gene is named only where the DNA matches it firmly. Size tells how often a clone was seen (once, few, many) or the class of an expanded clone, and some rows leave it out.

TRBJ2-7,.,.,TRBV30,TGTGCCTGGAGCCTAAGTCTCGCCATGGGGGCGAGATCCTACGAGCAGTACTTC,CAWSLSLAMGARSYEQYF
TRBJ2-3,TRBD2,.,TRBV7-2,TGTGCCAGCAGCTTAGGGACTAGCGGGAGCTTGGGCACAGATACGCAGTATTTT,CASSLGTSGSLGTDTQYF
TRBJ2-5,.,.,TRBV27,TGTGCCAGCAGTTTAAGGGGGGGTGGGGGTGTGGAGACCCAGTACTTC,CASSLRGGGGVETQYF
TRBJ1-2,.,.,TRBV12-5,TGTGCTAGTGGCCGGAGTGGGTCCGGCTACACCTTC,CASGRSGSGYTF
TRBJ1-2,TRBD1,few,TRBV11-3,TGTGCCAGCAGCAGGGACAGGGAGGATGGCTACACCTTC,CASSRDREDGYTF
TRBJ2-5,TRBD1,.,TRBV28,TGTGCCAGCAGTTTCCGCTCCCCGGGACAGGGATATCAAGAGACCCAGTACTTC,CASSFRSPGQGYQETQYF
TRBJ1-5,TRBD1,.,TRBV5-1,TGCGCCAGCAGCTTTGACAGGGGTCCCAATCAGCCCCAGCATTTT,CASSFDRGPNQPQHF
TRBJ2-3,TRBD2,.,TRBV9,TGTGCCAGCAGCCCCCTTCTAGCGGGGGGGACAGATACGCAGTATTTT,CASSPLLAGGTDTQYF
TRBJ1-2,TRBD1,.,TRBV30,TGTGCCTGGGGGGGACAGGGCATTTCCTATGGCTACACCTTC,CAWGGQGISYGYTF
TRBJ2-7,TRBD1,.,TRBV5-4,TGTGCCAGCAGCTTTGGGACAGGCCACGAGCAGTACTTC,CASSFGTGHEQYF